The TCR beta chain under discussion was sequenced for a study of shared clonotypes between healthy human individuals. Study context: The people who gave samples were two women and three men aged 18 to 49.

Germline CDR1 and CDR2: SGHNT and YYREEE (reference sequence). With 5 bases clipped from V and 0 bases from J, the junction kept 8 bases outside the gene matches. This CDR3 is built from 18 residues. In the original processing: Filtering of immunoSEQ junctional sequences could not match full-length read filtering. Sequencing was performed with immunoSEQ multiplex PCR; in TCRdb, only in-frame clones are kept and a portion is missing. V, J and clone size reflect that table, while D and trimming were determined from the DNA. The table has approximately 2,200,000 clones, 90% to 95% seen once. CD45RO-negative CD8 cells positively selected for CCR7 made up the naive population, which excluded terminally differentiated effector memory CD45RA+ cells. Adult donors, all healthy and HIV-negative, had no recent acute infections or vaccinations.

The origin of this receptor is a man between 18 and 35 years old in good health. Some clones in this sample may be carry-over from other donors' samples. The chain has TRBV5-4 and TRBJ2-3, with 14 nucleotides matching TRBD2. Sequencing was performed on naive CD8+ T cells from PBMCs. This CDR3 reads CASRSGTSGSTSTDTQYF. The CDR3 DNA reads TGTGCCAGCAGGAGCGGGACTAGCGGGAGTACTAGCACAGATACGCAGTATTTT.